A selection of T cell receptor beta chains follows, all from one sample in a study of low-dose radiotherapy and immunotherapy resistance in tumors. MiXCR, run by TCRdb on the reads, gives a single entry per CDR3 protein. The sample has tens of thousands of distinct CDR3 sequences, under 55% seen once. The sample consisted of PBMCs, taken after low-dose radiotherapy plus immunotherapy. The source is a male donor with gallbladder cancer. Each CDR3 is given without its conserved first and last residue. The order of the fields is J gene, D gene, V gene, clone size, CDR3 protein. D genes are given only for firm matches. Where a row states a size, it is once, few, many or the class of an expanded clone; other rows omit it.

TRBJ1-2 . TRBV23-1 many ASSPLEQGDYGYT
TRBJ2-1 TRBD1 TRBV9 . ASGDSNEQF
TRBJ2-7 . TRBV7-9 many ASSPPGNEQY
TRBJ2-5 . TRBV11-2 . ASSWAPGRETQY
TRBJ2-7 . TRBV6-2/TRBV6-3 . ASSSGRSYEQY
TRBJ2-1 . TRBV4-1 medium-sized ASSQPGRDPYNEQF
TRBJ2-3 . TRBV4-1 . ASSRPYDGSTDTQY
TRBJ1-1 . TRBV6-6 . ASSYRTLGVNTEAF
TRBJ1-4 . TRBV4-1 few ASSQARYTNEKLF
TRBJ2-7 TRBD2 TRBV7-7 many ASSFLGLAGAYEQY
TRBJ2-1 TRBD1 TRBV20-1 . SARVGQGIGNEQF
TRBJ2-7 . TRBV27 . ASSLLGGEQY
TRBJ1-4 . TRBV6-2/TRBV6-3 medium-sized AISEFGSPNEKLF
TRBJ1-1 . TRBV28 . ASSRNTEAF
TRBJ2-2 TRBD1 TRBV29-1 . SVEVRQGVTGELF
TRBJ2-7 TRBD2 TRBV7-2 . ASSIIAGVYEQY
TRBJ2-2 TRBD2 TRBV29-1 medium-sized SPPARTSGGTNTGELF
TRBJ2-3 TRBD1 TRBV5-8 many ASSSGTGGSTDTQY
TRBJ2-7 . TRBV5-1 many ASSLGQSIEQY
TRBJ1-3 . TRBV15 . ATSRDNTGNTIY
TRBJ2-3 TRBD2 TRBV6-2/TRBV6-3 . ASSSGRGFGTDTQY
TRBJ1-2 . TRBV3-1 . ASSQDWPGYGYT
TRBJ1-2 . TRBV4-1 . ASSQDQGRSGYT
TRBJ2-1 . TRBV2 medium-sized ASSESSVYNEQF
TRBJ1-1 . TRBV20-1 . SASRGDPEAF
TRBJ2-2 . TRBV15 many ATSRAEGTGELF
TRBJ2-1 TRBD2 TRBV4-2 many ASSLRLAGGDEQF
TRBJ1-1 . TRBV7-8 many ASSPRLNTEAF
TRBJ2-2 . TRBV7-6 . ASSLRPSGELF
TRBJ1-4 . TRBV5-1 few ASSFYLGADEKTVFFFF
TRBJ2-1 . TRBV18 . ASSPDGNNEQF
TRBJ2-2 TRBD2 TRBV11-2 . ASPTGTSGRRGAV
TRBJ1-5 . TRBV28 . ASSYSGGRKPQH
TRBJ1-1 TRBD1 TRBV15 many ATGPGNTEAF
TRBJ1-3 . TRBV28 . ASSSRQSGNTIY
TRBJ1-1 . TRBV20-1 . SARAAGRGMNTEAF